The source of this T cell receptor beta chain is a study of blood T cells in healthy people across ages. Study results and limitations: Naive CD4+ cells and diversity were both higher in long-lived donors than in aged donors.

Points on this clonotype: Its antigen is as yet unknown.

Each sample used at least 6 million PBMCs. A second PCR of roughly 7 to 11 cycles used a sample-barcoded 5' primer and a J-beta primer mix. TCRdb reanalysed the 5' RACE reads using MiXCR and keeps one entry per CDR3 protein. Of 270,000 or so distinct CDR3 sequences detected, roughly 29% appear once; the ten largest clones hold approximately 30%. Material for sequencing was blood. The receptor was derived from a woman in her 70s in good health.

CDR3 loop: CSAFGDTDTGELFF. DNA for the CDR3: TGCAGCGCCTTTGGGGACACCGACACCGGGGAGCTGTTTTTT. The V and J genes are TRBV29-1 and TRBJ2-2; weak D call: TRBD1 (6 bases). The CDR3 is 14 residues long. CDR1 and CDR2 (germline): SQVTM, ANQGSEA. Trimming cost V 7 bases and J 3 bases, with 15 bases left between them.